The 17 T cell receptor beta chains presented below share a single source sample, sequenced in a study of T cell changes during pregnancy in multiple sclerosis. The protocol was immunoSEQ multiplex PCR, while the TCRdb copy is restricted to in-frame clones and leaves out a portion. The sample has approximately 52,000 clones, around 93% seen once. This sample comprised CD4+ T cells from peripheral blood mononuclear cells, obtained after pregnancy. The receptor source for this set is a female donor with multiple sclerosis, enrolled in a pregnancy study.

This rearrangement joins TRBV6-6 to TRBJ2-3; D call uncertain. The V end was cut by 7 bases, the J end by 5 bases, with 13 bases between. Germline V gives CDR1 MNHNY, CDR2 SVGAGI (reference sequence). The CDR3 extends over 13 amino acids. The CDR3 DNA follows: TGTGCCAGCAAGACGGCGGTACAAGATACGCAGTATTTT. Protein sequence: CASKTAVQDTQYF.

The chain combines TRBV9 with TRBJ2-3, with 7 bases fitting TRBD1. Unmatched junction bases numbered 3, after V lost 2 bases and J lost 0 bases. The germline gives CDR1 SGDLS, CDR2 YYNGEE. The CDR3 length is 15 residues. The CDR3 loop is CASSVMTGSTDTQYF. The DNA of the CDR3 is TGTGCCAGCAGCGTGATGACAGGGAGCACAGATACGCAGTATTTT.

The V call is TRBV25-1, the J call TRBJ2-1; 7 bases fit TRBD1. Losses at the gene ends were 4 bases for V and 5 bases for J; bases not matched to a gene: 11. Germline V lookup: CDR1 MGHDK, CDR2 SYGVNS. The CDR3 is made up of 16 amino acids. The CDR3, as DNA: TGTGCCAGCAGTGTAAAGGGGGCACCCCGCCACAATGAGCAGTTCTTC. Amino acid sequence: CASSVKGAPRHNEQFF.

This chain connects TRBV19 to TRBJ2-5; no reliable D call. V dropped 4 bases and J dropped 5 bases, with 14 bases sitting between them. This CDR3 region has 14 residues. CDR1 LNHDA and CDR2 SQIVND come from the germline V gene (reference sequence). The CDR3 DNA reads as TGTGCCAGTAGTAAAGTAGGCCGGCGGGAGACCCAGTACTTC. Translated: CASSKVGRRETQYF.

The chain has TRBV30 and TRBJ1-2; 8 bases are shared with TRBD1. Trimming cost V 4 bases and J 4 bases; bases outside gene matches: 11. Germline lookup yields CDR1 GTSNPN and CDR2 SVGIG (reference sequence). CDR3 length equals 15 residues. CDR3 DNA: TGTGCCTGGAAGAGAGCCCAGGGGGCCCTCTATGGCTACACCTTC. Protein product: CAWKRAQGALYGYTF.

V and J are TRBV19 and TRBJ1-1; D uncertain. V lost 4 bases to trimming and J lost 5 bases, with 11 bases between them. The CDR3 sequence is 13 residues long. Germline V gene data show CDR1 as LNHDA and CDR2 as SQIVND (reference sequence). The CDR3 DNA reads as TGTGCCAGTAGTAACCGGTTTTTTACTGAAGCTTTCTTT. This codes for CASSNRFFTEAFF. Drawing the rest from reference TRBV19 and TRBJ1-1, the complete variable domain is DGGITQSPKYLFRKEGQNVTLSCEQNLNHDAMYWYRQDPGQGLRLIYYSQIVNDFQKGDIAEGYSVSREKKESFPLTVTSAQKNPTAFYLCASSNRFFTEAFFGQGTRLTVV.

The rearrangement joins TRBV7-2 to TRBJ2-2, with a weak D call TRBD2 (6 bases). Trimming left V 1 base short and J 6 bases short, with 18 bases between. The CDR3 is 17 amino acids. Germline V gives CDR1 SGHTA, CDR2 FQGNSA. Written as DNA, the CDR3 is TGTGCCAGCAGCTTAGTTCTGACTAGGAACTACCCCGGGGAGCTGTTTTTT. This sequence encodes CASSLVLTRNYPGELFF. Filled out from reference TRBV7-2 and TRBJ2-2, the complete variable domain reads GAGVSQSPSNKVTEKGKDVELRCDPISGHTALYWYRQSLGQGLEFLIYFQGNSAPDKSGLPSDRFSAERTGGSVSTLTIQRTQQEDSAVYLCASSLVLTRNYPGELFFGEGSRLTVL.

This chain uses TRBV30 with TRBJ1-2, with D maybe TRBD1 (6 bases). The CDR3 runs to 11 residues. In germline, CDR1 is GTSNPN, CDR2 SVGIG (reference sequence). V was shortened by 5 bases and J by 7 bases, with 11 bases between the two germline ends. CDR3 residues: CAWAWTAGYTF. In DNA form, the CDR3 reads TGTGCCTGGGCATGGACAGCTGGCTACACCTTC.

V is TRBV18 and J is TRBJ1-2; TRBD1 is a possible D gene (5 bases). There are 15 residues in the CDR3. The germline V gene has CDR1 KGHSH and CDR2 LQKENI. V lost 5 bases to trimming and J lost 5 bases, with 18 bases between them. CDR3 nucleotides: TGTGCCAGCTCATCCTCCCAGGGACTCAGATATGGCTACACCTTC. Translating gives CASSSSQGLRYGYTF.

J is TRBJ2-7 and V is TRBV7-2; 11 bases match TRBD1. The V segment lost 5 bases and the J segment 0 bases; nucleotides outside the gene matches: 6. The germline CDR1 and CDR2 sequences are SGHTA and FQGNSA. The CDR3 is 16 residues long. CDR3: CASSRTGGAASYEQYF. Here the CDR3 DNA reads TGTGCCAGCAGCCGGACAGGGGGCGCGGCCTCCTACGAGCAGTACTTC.

The V and J genes are TRBV29-1 and TRBJ1-1; the D is unclear. CDR1 and CDR2 from the germline V gene are SQVTM and ANQGSEA. CDR3 length equals 13 residues. The V and J ends lost 1 base and 3 bases respectively, with 9 bases between them. CDR3 in DNA: TGCAGCGTTGAAGGTCGGGGAGACACTGAAGCTTTCTTT. It yields the protein CSVEGRGDTEAFF. The complete variable domain, with remaining parts taken from reference TRBV29-1 and TRBJ1-1, reads SAVISQKPSRDICQRGTSLTIQCQVDSQVTMMFWYRQQPGQSLTLIATANQGSEATYESGFVIDKFPISRPNLTFSTLTVSNMSPEDSSIYLCSVEGRGDTEAFFGQGTRLTVV.

V is TRBV5-1 and J is TRBJ2-6; 7 positions agree with TRBD1. V lost 2 bases, J lost 4 bases, and 6 bases stayed unmatched. The CDR3 is made up of 16 amino acids. From germline, CDR1 is SGHRS and CDR2 YFSETQ. Here the CDR3 DNA reads TGCGCCAGCAGCTTAGGGGGCGCAACCGGGGCCAACGTCCTGACTTTC. Its protein product is CASSLGGATGANVLTF. The whole variable domain, remainder taken from reference TRBV5-1 and TRBJ2-6, is KAGVTQTPRYLIKTRGQQVTLSCSPISGHRSVSWYQQTPGQGLQFLFEYFSETQRNKGNFPGRFSGRQFSNSRSEMNVSTLELGDSALYLCASSLGGATGANVLTFGAGSRLTVL.

The genes are TRBV7-3 and TRBJ2-7; maybe TRBD2 (7 bases). The V and J ends lost 5 bases and 2 bases respectively, with 13 bases between them. This CDR3 spans 14 amino acids. Germline assignment: CDR1 SGHTA and CDR2 FQGTGA. DNA for the CDR3: TGTGCCAGCAGCCTGGGAGGGGGGCCCTACGAGCAGTACTTC. This codes for CASSLGGGPYEQYF.

The CDR3 DNA reads TGTGCCAGCTCACCACTCGGTTCCTACGAGCAGTACTTC. This gives the protein CASSPLGSYEQYF. This chain connects TRBV18 to TRBJ2-7; D not resolved. CDR1 is KGHSH, CDR2 LQKENI, per germline. This CDR3 has 13 amino acids. V gave up 1 base and J gave up 1 base, with 5 bases separating them.

The chain has TRBV9 and TRBJ2-2; D might be TRBD1 (5 bases). V was trimmed by 4 bases and J by 7 bases, leaving 17 bases between them. This CDR3 is 15 amino acids long. CDR1 and CDR2 from the germline V gene are SGDLS and YYNGEE. The CDR3 nucleotides read TGTGCCAGCAGCCCCCATGGACACCAGGGCGGGGAGCTGTTTTTT. Its translation is CASSPHGHQGGELFF.

The chain joins TRBV7-9 to TRBJ2-7, with 8 bases fitting TRBD1. V shed 6 bases, J shed 3 bases, and the junction held 7 bases outside the gene matches. Germline V gene data show CDR1 as SEHNR and CDR2 as FQNEAQ (reference sequence). The CDR3 runs to 14 residues. The CDR3 nucleotides read TGTGCCAGCAGGGAAGACACAGGGGGCTACGAGCAGTACTTC. This translates into CASREDTGGYEQYF.

This chain joins TRBV15 and TRBJ2-7; the match to TRBD1 covers 9 bases. CDR3 length equals 15 residues. The germline CDR1 and CDR2 sequences are LNHNV and YYDKDF (reference sequence). V lost 2 bases and J lost 4; bases outside the gene matches: 6. In nucleotides, the CDR3 is TGTGCCACCAGCAGAAATCCGGGACAGGGATACGAGCAGTACTTC. Translation: CATSRNPGQGYEQYF.